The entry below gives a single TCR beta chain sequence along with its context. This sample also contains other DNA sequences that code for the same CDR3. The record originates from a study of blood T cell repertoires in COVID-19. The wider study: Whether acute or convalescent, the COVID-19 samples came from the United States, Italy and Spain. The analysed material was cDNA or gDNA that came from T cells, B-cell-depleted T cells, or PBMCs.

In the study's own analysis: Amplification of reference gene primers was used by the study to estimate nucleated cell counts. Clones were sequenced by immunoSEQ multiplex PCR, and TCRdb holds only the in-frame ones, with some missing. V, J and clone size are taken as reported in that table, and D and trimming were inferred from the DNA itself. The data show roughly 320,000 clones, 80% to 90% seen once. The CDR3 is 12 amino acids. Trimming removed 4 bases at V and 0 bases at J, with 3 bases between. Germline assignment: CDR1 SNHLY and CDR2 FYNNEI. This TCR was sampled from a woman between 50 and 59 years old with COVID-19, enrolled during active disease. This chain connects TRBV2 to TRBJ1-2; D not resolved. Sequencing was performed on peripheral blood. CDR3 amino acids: CASSASNYGYTF. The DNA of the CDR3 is TGTGCCAGCAGTGCCTCTAACTATGGCTACACCTTC. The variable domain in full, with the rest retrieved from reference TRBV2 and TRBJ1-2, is EPEVTQTPSHQVTQMGQEVILRCVPISNHLYFYWYRQILGQKVEFLVSFYNNEISEKSEIFDDQFSVERPDGSNFTLKIRSTKLEDSAMYFCASSASNYGYTFGSGTRLTVV.